This T cell receptor beta chain was observed in a study of T cell repertoires in cytomegalovirus infection. For the study at large: Based on public TCR beta signatures, there were indications of CMV infection and of a matching HLA type. Study findings and constraints: Cumulative frequency (of public TCR beta family members) identified carriers of CMV plus the relevant HLA. Dominant in the ex vivo response were TCR beta clonotypes restricted by HLA-C and specific for CMV.

The V gene's germline CDR1 is MGHRA and CDR2 YSYEKL. V gave up 2 bases and J gave up 0 bases, with 5 bases separating them. CDR3 length: 14 residues. In TCRdb, the reads were re-called with MiXCR into one record per CDR3 protein. The table lists 360,000 or so distinct CDR3 sequences, about 35% of them singletons. This clonotype was counted between two and nine times. Its antigen is still unknown. The TCR sequence derives from a human donor in good health (CMV status not recorded). Some clones in this sample may be carry-over from other donors' samples. The genes are TRBV4-1 and TRBJ1-5, with no clear D. The source material was cultured PBMCs, sampled from culture after CMV antigen stimulation. The CDR3 reads CASSQPHSNQPQHF. Written as DNA, the CDR3 is TGCGCCAGCAGCCAACCTCATAGCAATCAGCCCCAGCATTTT.